The next 21 T cell receptor beta chains were all read from a single sample in a study of OX40 agonist ivuxolimab in advanced cancers. The assay was immunoSEQ multiplex PCR, and TCRdb's table has in-frame clones only and misses some. The sample records over 75,000 clones, 92% being singletons. The material was CD4+ or CD8+ T cells sorted from blood, obtained in a trial of the OX40 agonist ivuxolimab. The source of these receptors is an adult with an advanced solid tumor such as melanoma, head and neck, liver or kidney cancer.

The chain couples TRBV21-1 to TRBJ1-5. TRBV21-1 is marked as a pseudogene. The CDR3 loop spans 17 amino acids. The CDR3 sequence is CASSYRDPKRPHQPQHF. In DNA form, the CDR3 reads TGTGCCAGCAGCTACCGGGACCCCAAAAGGCCTCATCAGCCCCAGCATTTT.

This clone turned up a few times. The rearrangement joins TRBV7-2 to TRBJ2-2, with TRBD2 matching over 14 bases. The CDR3 is 18 amino acids. The V gene's germline CDR1 is SGHTA and CDR2 FQGNSA. V was pared by 1 base and J by 6 bases, with 7 bases of the junction left unmatched. CDR3 nucleotides: TGTGCCAGCAGCTTAGTAGGTGGACTAGCGGGAGGCTCCGGGGAGCTGTTTTTT. This sequence encodes CASSLVGGLAGGSGELFF.

This chain links TRBV28 with TRBJ1-2; D remains unclear. The CDR3 totals 13 residues. V lost 5 bases to trimming and J lost 9 bases, with 16 bases between them. Germline CDR1 and CDR2: MDHEN and SYDVKM. Here the CDR3 DNA reads TGTGCCAGCAGTACCTTGCCAGGCGTTAGCTACACCTTC. This encodes CASSTLPGVSYTF.

The gene calls are TRBV5-6 and TRBJ1-4, with 8 bases fitting TRBD1. V trimming: 4 bases; J trimming: 5 bases; junction bases outside the gene matches: 7. This CDR3 comprises 15 residues. Germline V gene data show CDR1 as SGHDT and CDR2 as YYEEEE. The CDR3 protein is CASSRAGTGNEKLFF. As DNA, the CDR3 is TGTGCCAGCAGCAGGGCCGGGACAGGCAATGAAAAACTGTTTTTT.

The V gene is TRBV19, the J gene TRBJ2-1; 12 bases agree with TRBD2. With 4 bases clipped from V and 4 bases from J, the junction kept 2 bases outside the gene matches. Germline V gives CDR1 LNHDA, CDR2 SQIVND (reference sequence). This CDR3 comprises 15 residues. The CDR3 nucleotides are TGTGCCAGTAGTACGACTAGCGGGAGTTACAATGAGCAGTTCTTC. Its translation: CASSTTSGSYNEQFF.

In its sample, this clone was seen a few times. V is TRBV28 and J is TRBJ2-3, with 12 bases identical to TRBD2. V trimming: 4 bases; J trimming: 1 base; junction bases outside the gene matches: 6. This CDR3 is built from 17 residues. Germline CDR1 is MDHEN and CDR2 is SYDVKM. CDR3: CASSSGTSGLGTDTQYF. CDR3 coding DNA: TGTGCCAGCAGTTCGGGGACTAGCGGGTTGGGCACAGATACGCAGTATTTT. Full variable domain (remainder filled in from reference TRBV28 and TRBJ2-3): DVKVTQSSRYLVKRTGEKVFLECVQDMDHENMFWYRQDPGLGLRLIYFSYDVKMKEKGDIPEGYSVSREKKERFSLILESASTNQTSMYLCASSSGTSGLGTDTQYFGPGTRLTVL.

The chain recombines TRBV28 with TRBJ1-3; D gene uncertain. Between the trimmed V and J ends, which lost 6 bases and 4 bases, there was a span of 13 bases. This CDR3 is built from 14 residues. The germline V gene encodes CDR1 MDHEN and CDR2 SYDVKM. CDR3 nucleotides: TGTGCCAGCAGGCAAATTCGGACGGGAAACACCATATATTTT. Protein sequence: CASRQIRTGNTIYF.

The rearrangement links TRBV5-1 to TRBJ2-1; 13 nucleotides line up with TRBD2. There are 15 residues in the CDR3. Trimming took 5 bases from V and 8 from J; bases not matched to a gene: 7. The V gene's germline CDR1 is SGHRS and CDR2 YFSETQ. The CDR3 is CASRLGLAGIDEQFF. In DNA, the CDR3 is TGCGCCAGCAGACTGGGACTAGCGGGAATAGATGAGCAGTTCTTC.

The chain recombines TRBV25-1 with TRBJ1-1; no clear D gene. The CDR3 length is 13 residues. CDR1 and CDR2 (germline): MGHDK, SYGVNS. V was pared by 5 bases and J by 1 base, with 8 bases between. The CDR3 region is CASSHGPNTEAFF. As DNA, the CDR3 is TGTGCCAGCAGTCACGGACCGAACACTGAAGCTTTCTTT. Full variable domain (outside the CDR3, taken from reference TRBV25-1 and TRBJ1-1): EADIYQTPRYLVIGTGKKITLECSQTMGHDKMYWYQQDPGMELHLIHYSYGVNSTEKGDLSSESTVSRIRTEHFPLTLESARPSHTSQYLCASSHGPNTEAFFGQGTRLTVV.

This clone was observed a single time. This sequence joins TRBV19 and TRBJ1-5, with TRBD1 matching over 7 bases. This CDR3 region has 13 residues. Germline trimming cut 5 bases from V and 9 bases from J; bases unmatched to any gene: 7. Germline V gene lookup returns CDR1 LNHDA and CDR2 SQIVND (reference sequence). CDR3 in DNA: TGTGCCAGTAGTCGACAGGGAAGTTCGCCCCAGCATTTT. Translating it yields CASSRQGSSPQHF.

This chain uses TRBV6-5 with TRBJ1-1; D not resolved. Trimming left V 6 bases short and J 11 bases short, with 16 bases between. Germline loops: CDR1 MNHEY, CDR2 SVGAGI. The CDR3 contains 12 residues. CDR3 loop: CASRRQVLRAFF. CDR3 bases: TGTGCCAGCAGACGTCAGGTGTTGAGGGCTTTCTTT.

The chain links TRBV30 to TRBJ2-2, with a possible D match to TRBD1 (6 bases). The CDR3 has 16 residues. The V end was cut by 2 bases, the J end by 2 bases, with 15 bases between. The germline V gene encodes CDR1 GTSNPN and CDR2 SVGIG (reference sequence). The CDR3 reads CAWSLTGTSNTGELFF. In DNA, the CDR3 is TGTGCCTGGAGTCTTACCGGGACATCTAACACCGGGGAGCTGTTTTTT.

CDR3 amino acids: CASSEGLRGDEQFF. In DNA form, the CDR3 reads TGTGCCAGCAGTGAAGGGCTCCGCGGTGATGAGCAGTTCTTC. This sequence joins TRBV6-1 and TRBJ2-1; D call uncertain. The CDR3 is 14 residues long. The germline V and J ends were trimmed by 1 base and 8 bases, with 12 bases remaining between them. Germline CDR1 MNHNS, CDR2 SASEGT.

The V gene is TRBV2, the J gene TRBJ2-3; 10 nucleotides agree with TRBD2. From germline, CDR1 is SNHLY and CDR2 FYNNEI. Trimming at V came to 9 bases and at J to 2 bases, leaving 8 bases not matched to a gene. The CDR3 spans 15 residues. The CDR3 spells CASVLAGAYTDTQYF. Written as DNA, the CDR3 is TGTGCCAGTGTTCTAGCGGGAGCTTACACAGATACGCAGTATTTT.

This chain connects TRBV7-9 to TRBJ1-1, with D unresolved. There are 12 residues in the CDR3. The germline V gene encodes CDR1 SEHNR and CDR2 FQNEAQ (reference sequence). V was clipped by 2 bases and J by 5 bases, with 6 bases between them. The CDR3 region is CASSLMGTEAFF. The CDR3 nucleotides read TGTGCCAGCAGCTTAATGGGGACTGAAGCTTTCTTT.

J is TRBJ1-1 and V is TRBV5-4; unclear D gene. This CDR3 is 18 amino acids long. Germline V gives CDR1 SGHNT, CDR2 YYREEE (reference sequence). Trimming removed 4 bases at V and 11 bases at J, with 33 bases between. The CDR3: CASSRGSSRDPVTLNAFF. The CDR3 DNA is TGTGCCAGCAGCCGGGGAAGTTCACGAGACCCAGTTACTCTGAATGCTTTCTTT. Variable domain in full (rest from reference TRBV5-4 and TRBJ1-1): ETGVTQSPTHLIKTRGQQVTLRCSSQSGHNTVSWYQQALGQGPQFIFQYYREEENGRGNFPPRFSGLQFPNYSSELNVNALELDDSALYLCASSRGSSRDPVTLNAFFGQGTRLTVV.

The gene calls are TRBV2 and TRBJ2-3; TRBD1 is a possible D gene (5 bases). CDR1 SNHLY and CDR2 FYNNEI come from the germline V gene. CDR3 length equals 15 residues. V lost 6 bases and J 1 base, leaving 14 bases between the germline ends. The CDR3 nucleotides are TGTGCCAGCAGACAACCAGGGTCCGGCACAGATACGCAGTATTTT. It is translated as CASRQPGSGTDTQYF. The full variable domain, in which reference TRBV2 and TRBJ2-3 provide the parts outside the CDR3, is EPEVTQTPSHQVTQMGQEVILRCVPISNHLYFYWYRQILGQKVEFLVSFYNNEISEKSEIFDDQFSVERPDGSNFTLKIRSTKLEDSAMYFCASRQPGSGTDTQYFGPGTRLTVL.

Regarding this clone: At the DNA level, this CDR3 is encoded by other sequences in the same sample as well. V gene TRBV28 combines with J gene TRBJ1-5; no firm D call. V lost 8 bases to trimming and J lost 0 bases, with 5 bases between them. Germline assignment: CDR1 MDHEN and CDR2 SYDVKM. The length of the CDR3 is 12 residues. CDR3 nucleotides: TGTGCCAGCTCATATAGCAATCAGCCCCAGCATTTT. It is translated as CASSYSNQPQHF.

V usage is TRBV5-8 and J usage is TRBJ2-2; 7 positions match TRBD1. The CDR3 totals 14 residues. Germline lookup yields CDR1 SGHTS and CDR2 YDEGEE. Losses at the gene ends were 4 bases for V and 6 bases for J; bases not matched to a gene: 6. CDR3 protein: CASSKGASAGELFF. Written as DNA, the CDR3 is TGTGCCAGCAGCAAGGGGGCGTCGGCCGGGGAGCTGTTTTTT.

The chain joins TRBV10-1 to TRBJ2-2; 8 nucleotides line up with TRBD1. V shed 4 bases and J 7 bases; nucleotides not matched to a gene: 8. The length of the CDR3 is 15 residues. The germline V gene encodes CDR1 WNHNN and CDR2 SYGVQD (reference sequence). CDR3 in DNA: TGCGCCAGCAGTGCAGGGCAGGGGGCGATCGGGGAGCTGTTTTTT. This gives the protein CASSAGQGAIGELFF.

The chain joins TRBV30 to TRBJ2-7, with D perhaps being TRBD1 or TRBD2 (5 bases each). Trimming shortened V by 2 bases and J by 9 bases, and 20 bases separated the two germline ends. The CDR3 runs 14 residues. Looked up from germline, CDR1 is GTSNPN and CDR2 is SVGIG (reference sequence). The CDR3 sequence: CAWSRQPEGIGQYF. The CDR3 region has the DNA TGTGCCTGGAGTAGACAGCCTGAGGGCATTGGGCAGTACTTC.